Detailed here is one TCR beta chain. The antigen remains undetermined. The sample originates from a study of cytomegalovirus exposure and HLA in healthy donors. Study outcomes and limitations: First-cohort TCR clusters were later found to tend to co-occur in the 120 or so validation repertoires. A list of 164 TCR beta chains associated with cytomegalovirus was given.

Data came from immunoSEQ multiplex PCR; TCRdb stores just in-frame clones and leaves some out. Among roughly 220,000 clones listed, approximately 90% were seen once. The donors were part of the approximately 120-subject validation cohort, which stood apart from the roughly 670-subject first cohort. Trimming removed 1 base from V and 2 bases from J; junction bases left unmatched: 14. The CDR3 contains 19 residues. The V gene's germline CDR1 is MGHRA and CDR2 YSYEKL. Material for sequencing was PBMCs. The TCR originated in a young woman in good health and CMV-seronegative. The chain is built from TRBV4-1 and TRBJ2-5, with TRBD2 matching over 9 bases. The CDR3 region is CASSQVPHWAGGGQETQYF. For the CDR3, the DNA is TGCGCCAGCAGCCAAGTCCCACACTGGGCGGGAGGGGGTCAAGAGACCCAGTACTTC.